A single sample is the source of the 21 T cell receptor beta chains below, sequenced in a study of cytomegalovirus exposure and HLA in healthy donors. The PCR ran on 60 Vbeta and 13 Jbeta primers. Sequenced by immunoSEQ multiplex PCR; TCRdb stores in-frame clones only, minus some. The table lists roughly 200,000 clones, over 70% of them singletons. The sample was PBMCs. These receptors originate from a male donor in good health and CMV-seronegative.

The chain links TRBV6-5 to TRBJ1-1, with 9 bases that match TRBD1. The CDR3 sequence is 15 residues long. Per germline, CDR1 MNHEY and CDR2 SVGAGI. V shed 4 bases, J shed 4 bases, and the junction held 7 bases outside the gene matches. The CDR3 coding sequence is TGTGCCAGCAGTTCGAACAGGGGGCGCCTCACTGAAGCTTTCTTT. Amino acid sequence: CASSSNRGRLTEAFF.

J is TRBJ1-2 and V is TRBV6-5; TRBD1 agrees at 9 bases. After removal of 2 bases from V and 7 bases from J, the junction contained 8 bases not matched to a gene. CDR1 and CDR2 (germline): MNHEY, SVGAGI. This CDR3 is built from 15 residues. The chain's CDR3 is CASSYPHGQGPGYTF. The CDR3 nucleotides are TGTGCCAGCAGTTACCCTCATGGACAGGGGCCTGGCTACACCTTC.

The rearrangement links TRBV6-1 to TRBJ1-5, with D hard to call. CDR3 size: 13 residues. Trimming took 3 bases from V and 6 from J, leaving 9 bases between them. CDR1 is MNHNS, CDR2 SASEGT, per germline. The CDR3 bases are TGTGCCAGCAGTGACAGCCACAGTCAGCCCCAGCATTTT. Translated, it gives CASSDSHSQPQHF.

The J gene is TRBJ1-1, the V gene TRBV6-5; 8 positions match TRBD1. Germline V CDR1 and CDR2: MNHEY, SVGAGI. The CDR3 is made up of 16 amino acids. V lost 4 bases and J lost 1; bases outside the gene matches: 8. DNA of the CDR3: TGTGCCAGCAGTTCCCCCACCGGGACAGGGAACACTGAAGCTTTCTTT. Its protein product is CASSSPTGTGNTEAFF.

This chain uses TRBV9 with TRBJ1-5; no firm D call. Germline loops: CDR1 SGDLS, CDR2 YYNGEE. The CDR3 extends over 13 amino acids. V shed 8 bases and J shed 9 bases, with 18 bases lying between them. CDR3 loop: CARPMWFGLPQHF. Here the CDR3 DNA reads TGTGCCAGACCGATGTGGTTCGGACTGCCCCAGCATTTT.

The chain employs TRBV6-6 and TRBJ2-7, with no clear D. Trimming removed 5 bases at V and 12 bases at J, with 17 bases between. Germline V gives CDR1 MNHNY, CDR2 SVGAGI (reference sequence). This CDR3 comprises 12 residues. The CDR3 sequence is CASSAGSQKRYF. Here the CDR3 DNA reads TGTGCCAGCAGTGCCGGGTCGCAAAAGAGGTACTTC.

The chain combines TRBV7-6 with TRBJ1-4; 10 bases match TRBD1. The CDR3 is 16 amino acids. The trim removed 5 bases at V and 8 bases at J, leaving 11 bases unmatched. Germline-derived CDR1 and CDR2 are SGHVS and FNYEAQ. The CDR3: CASSARTGGVEEKLFF. CDR3 nucleotides: TGTGCCAGCAGCGCCCGGACAGGGGGAGTTGAGGAAAAACTGTTTTTT.

The chain has TRBV7-9 and TRBJ2-4, with D possibly matching TRBD2 (6 bases). V gave up 5 bases and J gave up 12 bases, with 20 bases separating them. From germline, CDR1 is SEHNR and CDR2 FQNEAQ (reference sequence). This CDR3 contains 14 residues. This chain's CDR3 is CASSPPGGVYGQYF. The CDR3 region has the DNA TGTGCCAGCAGCCCTCCAGGAGGGGTCTATGGTCAGTACTTC.

V usage is TRBV10-1 and J usage is TRBJ2-5, with 9 bases lining up with TRBD1. The J call may be faulty, since TRBJ2-7 better matches the DNA end. CDR3 length: 14 amino acids. The germline V gene has CDR1 WNHNN and CDR2 SYGVQD (reference sequence). In DNA, the CDR3 is TGCGCCAGCAGTGACGGACAGGGGTTGTACGAGCAGTACTTC. It encodes CASSDGQGLYEQYF.

The chain recombines TRBV6-5 with TRBJ2-5, with TRBD2 matching over 9 bases. The J call could be wrong; TRBJ2-7 is a better fit for the DNA end. Germline V gene data show CDR1 as MNHEY and CDR2 as SVGAGI. CDR3 length: 15 residues. DNA for the CDR3: TGTGCCAGCAGTAGTACTAGCGGGTACGACTACGAGCAGTACTTC. Its protein product is CASSSTSGYDYEQYF.

The V and J genes are TRBV5-4 and TRBJ2-6; D gene ambiguous. V was clipped by 4 bases and J by 0 bases, with 14 bases between them. The CDR3 is 17 amino acids. Germline V gene lookup returns CDR1 SGHNT and CDR2 YYREEE (reference sequence). CDR3 DNA: TGTGCCAGCAGCCAACAAACCGCAAGCTCTGGGGCCAACGTCCTGACTTTC. It encodes CASSQQTASSGANVLTF.

This sequence joins TRBV28 and TRBJ1-5; D unclear. Trimming took off 1 base at V and 0 bases at J, with 7 bases between the two ends. The CDR3 has 15 residues. Germline CDR1 reads MDHEN; CDR2 reads SYDVKM. CDR3 nucleotides: TGTGCCAGCAGTTTATTAGATTATAGCAATCAGCCCCAGCATTTT. Amino acids: CASSLLDYSNQPQHF.

V is TRBV2 and J is TRBJ2-4, with a tentative D call TRBD2 (7 bases). Germline V gene lookup returns CDR1 SNHLY and CDR2 FYNNEI. The CDR3 is 16 amino acids. Trimming removed 4 bases from V and 0 bases from J, with 13 bases in between. This CDR3 reads CASSGYGGQAKNIQYF. Written as DNA, the CDR3 is TGTGCCAGCAGTGGGTACGGGGGGCAAGCCAAAAACATTCAGTACTTC.

With respect to this clone: Its ends do not fully match the called genes, so a read error is possible. The J gene is TRBJ2-3, the V gene TRBV7-9, with 9 nucleotides matching TRBD2. The germline CDR1 and CDR2 sequences are SEHNR and FQNEAQ (reference sequence). The CDR3 spans 17 residues. The CDR3 nucleotides are TGTTCCAGCAGCTTAGATGCGGGAGGGCCTCAGACAGATACGCAGTATTTT. Its protein product is CSSSLDAGGPQTDTQYF. The full variable domain, its missing parts supplied by reference TRBV7-9 and TRBJ2-3, is DTGVSQNPRHKITKRGQNVTFRCDPISEHNRLYWYRQTLGQGPEFLTYFQNEAQLEKSRLLSDRFSAERPKGSFSTLEIQRTEQGDSAMYLCSSSLDAGGPQTDTQYFGPGTRLTVL.

This chain connects TRBV4-2 to TRBJ2-2; 8 bases agree with TRBD1. CDR1 is LGHNA, CDR2 YNFKEQ, per germline. This CDR3 is built from 15 residues. V lost 4 bases, J lost 3 bases, and 4 bases stayed unmatched. Here the CDR3 reads CASSPVDRDTGELFF. CDR3 in DNA: TGTGCCAGCAGCCCCGTGGACAGGGACACCGGGGAGCTGTTTTTT.

This clone was picked up one time. At one end the junction does not follow the germline gene, possibly because of a read error. The genes are TRBV30 and TRBJ1-2; 7 bases agree with TRBD1. CDR3 length equals 13 residues. Germline CDR1 GTSNPN, CDR2 SVGIG (reference sequence). The CDR3 sequence is CAWAPRGNYDYTF. The CDR3 nucleotides read TGTGCCTGGGCCCCCAGGGGGAACTATGACTACACCTTC.

V gene TRBV30 combines with J gene TRBJ2-1; 9 nucleotides line up with TRBD2. With V trimmed by 7 bases and J by 4 bases, 5 bases remained unmatched. The CDR3 has 13 amino acids. Germline V lookup: CDR1 GTSNPN, CDR2 SVGIG (reference sequence). Written as DNA, the CDR3 is TGTGCCTTTAGCGGGGGACCATACAATGAGCAGTTCTTC. This codes for CAFSGGPYNEQFF. Full variable domain (outside the CDR3, taken from reference TRBV30 and TRBJ2-1): SQTIHQWPATLVQPVGSPLSLECTVEGTSNPNLYWYRQAAGRGLQLLFYSVGIGQISSEVPQNLSASRPQDRQFILSSKKLLLSDSGFYLCAFSGGPYNEQFFGPGTRLTVL.

This CDR3 is CASSYGGSNQPQHF. The DNA of the CDR3 is TGTGCCAGCAGTTACGGGGGGAGCAATCAGCCCCAGCATTTT. The rearrangement links TRBV6-5 to TRBJ1-5; D possibly corresponds to TRBD1 (5 bases). This CDR3 has 14 amino acids. V was trimmed by 2 bases and J by 1 base, leaving 6 bases between them. Per germline, CDR1 MNHEY and CDR2 SVGAGI.

In the case of this clone: At one end the junction does not follow the germline gene, possibly because of a read error. Distinct nucleotide sequences in the sample also encode this CDR3. The V and J genes are TRBV19 and TRBJ1-5; TRBD1 matches at 9 bases. CDR1 LNHDA and CDR2 SQIVND come from the germline V gene (reference sequence). CDR3 length: 15 amino acids. DNA of the CDR3: TGTGCCAGTAGTATCGGAACAGGGGGCAACCAGCCCCAGCATTTT. It translates to CASSIGTGGNQPQHF.

The J gene is TRBJ1-4, the V gene TRBV4-1, with 8 bases identical to TRBD1. Germline-derived CDR1 and CDR2 are MGHRA and YSYEKL. The CDR3 runs 17 residues. V trimming: 0 bases; J trimming: 8 bases; junction bases outside the gene matches: 11. Here the CDR3 reads CASSQDLARGRGEKLFF. Written as DNA, the CDR3 is TGCGCCAGCAGCCAAGATTTGGCCAGGGGGCGGGGAGAAAAACTGTTTTTT.

The gene calls are TRBV7-2 and TRBJ1-4; 7 bases align to TRBD1. V lost 2 bases and J lost 3; bases outside the gene matches: 3. CDR1 SGHTA and CDR2 FQGNSA come from the germline V gene. The CDR3 is made up of 15 amino acids. The CDR3 sequence: CASSLMQGANEKLFF. DNA for the CDR3: TGTGCCAGCAGCTTAATGCAGGGGGCTAATGAAAAACTGTTTTTT.